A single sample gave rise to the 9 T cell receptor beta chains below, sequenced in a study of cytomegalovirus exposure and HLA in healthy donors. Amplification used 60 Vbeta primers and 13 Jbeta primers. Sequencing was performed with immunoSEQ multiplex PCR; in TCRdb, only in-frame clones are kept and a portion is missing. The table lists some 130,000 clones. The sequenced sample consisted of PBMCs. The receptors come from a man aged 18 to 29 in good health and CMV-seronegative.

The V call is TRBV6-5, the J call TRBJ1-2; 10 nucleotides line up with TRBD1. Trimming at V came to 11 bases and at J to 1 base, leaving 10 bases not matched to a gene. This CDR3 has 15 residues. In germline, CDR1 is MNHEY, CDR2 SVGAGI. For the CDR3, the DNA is TGTGCCGGCACCCTAGGGACAGGGGTTAACTATGGCTACACCTTC. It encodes CAGTLGTGVNYGYTF.

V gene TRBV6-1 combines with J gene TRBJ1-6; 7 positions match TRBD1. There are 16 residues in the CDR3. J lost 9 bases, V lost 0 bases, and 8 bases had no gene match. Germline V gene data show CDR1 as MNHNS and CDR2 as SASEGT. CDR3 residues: CASSEARTGTFSPLHF. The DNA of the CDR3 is TGTGCCAGCAGTGAAGCGCGGACAGGAACATTTTCACCCCTCCACTTT.

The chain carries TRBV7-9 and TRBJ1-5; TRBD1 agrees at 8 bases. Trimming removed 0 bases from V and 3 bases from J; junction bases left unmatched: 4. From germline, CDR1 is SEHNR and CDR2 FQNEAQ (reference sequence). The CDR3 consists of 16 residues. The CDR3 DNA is TGTGCCAGCAGCTTAGCCGGGACAGGAGCCAATCAGCCCCAGCATTTT. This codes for CASSLAGTGANQPQHF.

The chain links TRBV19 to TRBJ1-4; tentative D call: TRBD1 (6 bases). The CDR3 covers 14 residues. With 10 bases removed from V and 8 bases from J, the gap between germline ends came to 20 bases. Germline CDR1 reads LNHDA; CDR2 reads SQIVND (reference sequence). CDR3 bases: TGTGCCACCCGCCGGGGGGGGCCGGGGGAAAAACTGTTTTTT. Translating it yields CATRRGGPGEKLFF.

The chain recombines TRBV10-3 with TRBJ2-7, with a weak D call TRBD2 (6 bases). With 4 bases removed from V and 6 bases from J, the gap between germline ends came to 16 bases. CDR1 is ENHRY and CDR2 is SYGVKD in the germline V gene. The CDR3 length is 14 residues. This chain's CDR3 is CAISGSGALSEQYF. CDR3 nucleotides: TGTGCCATCAGTGGTTCGGGAGCATTGTCCGAGCAGTACTTC.

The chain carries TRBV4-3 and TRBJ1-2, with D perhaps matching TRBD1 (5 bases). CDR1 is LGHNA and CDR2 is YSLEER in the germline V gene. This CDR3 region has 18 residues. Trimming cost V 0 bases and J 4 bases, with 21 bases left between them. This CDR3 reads CASSQDMGVGGEGYGYTF. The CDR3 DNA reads TGCGCCAGCAGCCAAGATATGGGCGTTGGGGGGGAAGGCTATGGCTACACCTTC.

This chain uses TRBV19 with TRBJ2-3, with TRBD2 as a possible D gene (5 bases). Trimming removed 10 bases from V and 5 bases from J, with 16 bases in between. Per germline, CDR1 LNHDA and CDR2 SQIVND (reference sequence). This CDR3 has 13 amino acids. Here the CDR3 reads CATRFMAGDTQYF. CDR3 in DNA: TGTGCCACCCGATTTATGGCGGGAGATACGCAGTATTTT.

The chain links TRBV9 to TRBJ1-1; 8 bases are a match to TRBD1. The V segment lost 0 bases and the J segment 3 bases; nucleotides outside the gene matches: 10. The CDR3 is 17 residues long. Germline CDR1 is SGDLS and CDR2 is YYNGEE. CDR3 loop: CASSVVSGGGRDTEAFF. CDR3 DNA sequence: TGTGCCAGCAGCGTAGTCTCAGGGGGCGGGAGGGACACTGAAGCTTTCTTT.

The CDR3 loop reads CASSGQVDGRLYGYTF. The CDR3 DNA is TGTGCCAGCAGTGGACAGGTAGACGGGCGACTTTATGGCTACACCTTC. The chain combines TRBV28 with TRBJ1-2; the match to TRBD1 covers 7 bases. The germline CDR1 and CDR2 sequences are MDHEN and SYDVKM. The CDR3 runs to 16 residues. V lost 5 bases to trimming and J lost 5 bases; unmatched junction nucleotides: 14.